What follows is one TCR beta chain and its context. Its matching antigen is unknown. The sample comes from a study of vaccination and CD4 T cells after COVID-19. Treatment reported: roughly ten-day PBMC culture with coronavirus spike peptide pools or control peptides (ViraFEST assay). There are 16 residues in the CDR3. Germline CDR1 and CDR2: SGHNT and YYREEE (reference sequence). J was trimmed by 0 bases and V by 3 bases; bases with no gene match: 6. Researchers used the Oncomine TCR Beta short-read assay to sequence DNA from cultured CD4+ T cells. TCRdb processed the PCR reads anew with MiXCR; each CDR3 protein has one entry. The sample contains 9,500 to 13,000 distinct CDR3 sequences, approximately 60% of which appear only once.

This receptor was identified in a human donor who had recovered from COVID-19. Sequenced: CD4+ T cells from blood, cultured in vitro. This rearrangement joins TRBV5-4 to TRBJ2-3; 8 nucleotides line up with TRBD2. The CDR3 here is CASSSRLAYSTDTQYF. CDR3 nucleotide sequence: TGTGCCAGCAGCTCAAGACTAGCGTACAGCACAGATACGCAGTATTTT.